A selection of T cell receptor beta chains follows, all from one sample in a study of T cell repertoires in cytomegalovirus infection. These receptors have no known antigen. TCRdb ran MiXCR on the reads and lists one entry per CDR3 protein. The sample holds 110,000 or so distinct CDR3 sequences, around 31% seen once. The sample consisted of CD8+ T cells from cultured PBMCs, taken from culture after CMV antigen stimulation. The receptors derive from a human donor in good health (CMV status not recorded). Some clones in this sample may be carry-over from other donors' samples. Both conserved end residues are part of each CDR3. D genes are given only for firm matches. Expanded clones are given a class, and other clones once, few, many or no size at all.

v_gene	d_gene	j_gene	abundance	CDR3nt	CDR3aa
TRBV27	TRBD1	TRBJ2-5	NA	TGTGCCAGCAGTTTATTAGGATATGGGGACAGGGGACAGACCCAGTACTTC	CASSLLGYGDRGQTQYF
TRBV25-1	NA	TRBJ2-2	many	TGTGCCAGCAGTGAATATCTGAACACCGGGGAGCTGTTTTTT	CASSEYLNTGELFF
TRBV2	NA	TRBJ2-3	once	TGTGCCAGCAGCCGGGACTTTAACACAGATACGCAGTATTTT	CASSRDFNTDTQYF
TRBV6-1	TRBD2	TRBJ2-3	few	TGTGCCAGCAGCCCCAATAGCGGGGGAACGCAGTATTTT	CASSPNSGGTQYF
TRBV7-2	NA	TRBJ2-7	few	TGTGCCAGCAGCTTAGTTCAGAGGGACGAGCAGTACTTC	CASSLVQRDEQYF
TRBV12-5	NA	TRBJ2-1	few	TGTGCTAGTGGTTTGACCCCAACAGGGACTGAGCAGTTCTTC	CASGLTPTGTEQFF
TRBV7-9	NA	TRBJ2-2	many	TGTGCCTTGGGGGCGGTGAACACCGGGGAGCTGTTTTTT	CALGAVNTGELFF
TRBV7-6	NA	TRBJ1-1	many	TGTGCCAGCAGCTTATCAGGGGCTGGGACTGAAGCTTTCTTT	CASSLSGAGTEAFF
TRBV28	NA	TRBJ2-2	many	TGTGCCAGCTCCTCGGAGTACCTAACCTACACCGGGGAGCTGTTTTTT	CASSSEYLTYTGELFF
TRBV12-3/TRBV12-4	NA	TRBJ1-1	NA	TGTGCCAGCAGTCGCCCAGCGGGGCTTGGCACTGAAGCTTTCTTT	CASSRPAGLGTEAFF
TRBV27	NA	TRBJ2-1	NA	TGTGCCAGCAGTTTACAGGACACCTACAATGAGCAGTTCTTC	CASSLQDTYNEQFF